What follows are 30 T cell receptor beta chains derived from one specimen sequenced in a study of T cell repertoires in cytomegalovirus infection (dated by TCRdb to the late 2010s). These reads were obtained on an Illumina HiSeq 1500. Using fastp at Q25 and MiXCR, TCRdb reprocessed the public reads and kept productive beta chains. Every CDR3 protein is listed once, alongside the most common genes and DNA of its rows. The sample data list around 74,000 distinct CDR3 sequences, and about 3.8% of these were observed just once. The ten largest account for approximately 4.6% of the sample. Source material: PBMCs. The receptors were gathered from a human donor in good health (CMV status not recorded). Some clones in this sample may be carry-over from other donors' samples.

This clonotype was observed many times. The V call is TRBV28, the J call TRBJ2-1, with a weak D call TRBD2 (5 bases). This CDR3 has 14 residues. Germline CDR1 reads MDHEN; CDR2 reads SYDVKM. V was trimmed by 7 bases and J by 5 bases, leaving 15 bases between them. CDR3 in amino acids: CASNHAGENNEQFF. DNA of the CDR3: TGTGCCAGCAACCACGCGGGCGAGAACAATGAGCAGTTCTTC.

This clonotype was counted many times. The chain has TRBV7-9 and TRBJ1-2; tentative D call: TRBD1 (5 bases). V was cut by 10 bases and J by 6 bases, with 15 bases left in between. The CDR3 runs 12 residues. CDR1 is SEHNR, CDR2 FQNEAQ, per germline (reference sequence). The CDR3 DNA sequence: TGTGCCACATTAACCGCGGGGGATGGCTACACCTTC. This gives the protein CATLTAGDGYTF.

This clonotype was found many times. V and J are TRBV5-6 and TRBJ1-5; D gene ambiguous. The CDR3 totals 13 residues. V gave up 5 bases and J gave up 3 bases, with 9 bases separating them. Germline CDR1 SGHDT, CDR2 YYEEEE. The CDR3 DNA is TGTGCCAGCAGTAACGGTTTCAATCAGCCCCAGCATTTT. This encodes CASSNGFNQPQHF.

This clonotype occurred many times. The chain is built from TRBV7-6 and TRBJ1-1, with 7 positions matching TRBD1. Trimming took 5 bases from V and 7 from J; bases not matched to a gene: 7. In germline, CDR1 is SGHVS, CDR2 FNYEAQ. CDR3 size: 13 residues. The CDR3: CASSTKTGSEAFF. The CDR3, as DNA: TGTGCCAGCAGCACCAAGACAGGGAGTGAAGCTTTCTTT. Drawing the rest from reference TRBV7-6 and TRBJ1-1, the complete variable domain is GAGVSQSPRYKVTKRGQDVALRCDPISGHVSLYWYRQALGQGPEFLTYFNYEAQQDKSGLPNDRFSAERPEGSISTLTIQRTEQRDSAMYRCASSTKTGSEAFFGQGTRLTVV.

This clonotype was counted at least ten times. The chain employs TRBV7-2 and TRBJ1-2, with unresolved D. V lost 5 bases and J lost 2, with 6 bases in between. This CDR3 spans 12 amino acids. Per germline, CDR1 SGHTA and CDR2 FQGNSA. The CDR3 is CASSQGNYGYTF. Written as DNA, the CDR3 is TGTGCCAGCAGCCAAGGGAACTATGGCTACACCTTC.

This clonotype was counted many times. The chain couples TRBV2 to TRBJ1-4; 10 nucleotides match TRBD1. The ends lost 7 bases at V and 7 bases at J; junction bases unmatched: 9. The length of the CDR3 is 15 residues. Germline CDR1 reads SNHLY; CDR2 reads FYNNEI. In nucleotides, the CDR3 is TGTGCCAGCACCAACCGGGGACAGGGGACTGAAAAACTGTTTTTT. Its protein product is CASTNRGQGTEKLFF.

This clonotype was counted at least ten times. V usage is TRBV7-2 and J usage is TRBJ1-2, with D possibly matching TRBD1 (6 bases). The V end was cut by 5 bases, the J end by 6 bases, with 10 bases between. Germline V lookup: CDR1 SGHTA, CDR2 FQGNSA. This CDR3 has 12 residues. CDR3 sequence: CASSLRGDGYTF. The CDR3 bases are TGTGCCAGCAGCCTCAGGGGAGATGGCTACACCTTC.

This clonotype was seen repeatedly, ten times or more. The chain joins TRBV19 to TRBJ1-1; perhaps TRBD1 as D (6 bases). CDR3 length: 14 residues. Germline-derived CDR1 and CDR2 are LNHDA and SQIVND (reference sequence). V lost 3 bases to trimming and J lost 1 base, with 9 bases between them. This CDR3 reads CASSIGTTNTEAFF. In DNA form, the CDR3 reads TGTGCCAGTAGTATCGGGACAACGAACACTGAAGCTTTCTTT. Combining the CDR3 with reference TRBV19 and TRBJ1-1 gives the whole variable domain DGGITQSPKYLFRKEGQNVTLSCEQNLNHDAMYWYRQDPGQGLRLIYYSQIVNDFQKGDIAEGYSVSREKKESFPLTVTSAQKNPTAFYLCASSIGTTNTEAFFGQGTRLTVV.

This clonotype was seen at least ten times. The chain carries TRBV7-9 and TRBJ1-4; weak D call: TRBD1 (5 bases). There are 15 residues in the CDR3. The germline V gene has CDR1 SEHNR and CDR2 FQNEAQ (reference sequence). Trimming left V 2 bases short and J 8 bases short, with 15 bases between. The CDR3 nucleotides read TGTGCCAGCAGCTTACTGCAGGGTCACTTGGAAAAACTGTTTTTT. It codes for CASSLLQGHLEKLFF. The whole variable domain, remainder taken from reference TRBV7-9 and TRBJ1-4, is DTGVSQNPRHKITKRGQNVTFRCDPISEHNRLYWYRQTLGQGPEFLTYFQNEAQLEKSRLLSDRFSAERPKGSFSTLEIQRTEQGDSAMYLCASSLLQGHLEKLFFGSGTQLSVL.

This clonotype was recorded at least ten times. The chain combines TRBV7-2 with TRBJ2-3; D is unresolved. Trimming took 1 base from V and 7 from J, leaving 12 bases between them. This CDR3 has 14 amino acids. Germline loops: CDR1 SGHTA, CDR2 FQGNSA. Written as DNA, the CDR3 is TGTGCCAGCAGCTTAGATAAGGCTAGTAATACGCAGTATTTT. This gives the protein CASSLDKASNTQYF.

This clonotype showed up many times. The CDR3 loop reads CSVGQGAQNEKLFF. CDR3 bases: TGCAGCGTGGGACAGGGGGCTCAAAATGAAAAACTGTTTTTT. The chain combines TRBV29-1 with TRBJ1-4; 12 bases align to TRBD1. The germline V gene encodes CDR1 SQVTM and CDR2 ANQGSEA. Trimming at V came to 6 bases and at J to 5 bases, leaving 4 bases not matched to a gene. The CDR3 is 14 amino acids.

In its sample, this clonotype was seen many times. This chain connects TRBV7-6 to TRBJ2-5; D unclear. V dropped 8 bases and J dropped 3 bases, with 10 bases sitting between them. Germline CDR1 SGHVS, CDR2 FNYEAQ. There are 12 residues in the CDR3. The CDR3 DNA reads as TGTGCCAGCTCCCGATGGAAAGAGACCCAGTACTTC. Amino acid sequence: CASSRWKETQYF.

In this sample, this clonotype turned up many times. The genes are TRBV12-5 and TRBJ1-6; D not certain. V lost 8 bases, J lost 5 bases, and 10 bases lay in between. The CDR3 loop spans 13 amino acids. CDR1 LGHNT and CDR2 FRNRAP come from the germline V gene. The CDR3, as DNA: TGTGCTAGTCGGACGCTCGATAATTCACCCCTCCACTTT. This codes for CASRTLDNSPLHF.

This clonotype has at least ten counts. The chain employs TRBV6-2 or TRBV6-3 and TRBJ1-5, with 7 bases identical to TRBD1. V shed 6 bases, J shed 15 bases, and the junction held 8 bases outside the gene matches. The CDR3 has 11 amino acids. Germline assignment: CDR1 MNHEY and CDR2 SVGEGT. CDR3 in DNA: TGTGCCAGCAGCGAGGGGGCAGGGGCGCATTTT. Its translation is CASSEGAGAHF.

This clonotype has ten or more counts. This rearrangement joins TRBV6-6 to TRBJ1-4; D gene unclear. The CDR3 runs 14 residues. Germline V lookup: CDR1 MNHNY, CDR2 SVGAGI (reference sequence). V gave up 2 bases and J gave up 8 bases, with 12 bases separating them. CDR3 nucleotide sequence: TGTGCCAGCAGTTACGTTCAGTCCGGAGAAAAACTGTTTTTT. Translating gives CASSYVQSGEKLFF.

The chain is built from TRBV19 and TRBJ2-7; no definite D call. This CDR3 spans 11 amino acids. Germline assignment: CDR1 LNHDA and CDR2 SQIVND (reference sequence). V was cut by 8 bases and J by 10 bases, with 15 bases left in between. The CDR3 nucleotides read TGTGCCAGTGAGAGGAACGGTCTCCAGTACTTC. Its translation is CASERNGLQYF.

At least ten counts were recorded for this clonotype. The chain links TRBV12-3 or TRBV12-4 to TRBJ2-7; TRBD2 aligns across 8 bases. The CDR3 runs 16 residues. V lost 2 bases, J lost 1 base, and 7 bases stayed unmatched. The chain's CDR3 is CASSLRGGVGSYEQYF. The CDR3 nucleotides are TGTGCCAGCAGTTTACGGGGGGGGGTCGGGTCCTACGAGCAGTACTTC.

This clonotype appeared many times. CDR3: CASSEDRGRVEAFF. The CDR3 DNA reads as TGTGCCAGCAGTGAGGACAGGGGGCGAGTTGAAGCTTTCTTT. The V gene is TRBV2, the J gene TRBJ1-1; 11 positions agree with TRBD1. After removal of 3 bases from V and 7 bases from J, the junction contained 4 bases not matched to a gene. The CDR3 extends over 14 amino acids. The germline V gene encodes CDR1 SNHLY and CDR2 FYNNEI.

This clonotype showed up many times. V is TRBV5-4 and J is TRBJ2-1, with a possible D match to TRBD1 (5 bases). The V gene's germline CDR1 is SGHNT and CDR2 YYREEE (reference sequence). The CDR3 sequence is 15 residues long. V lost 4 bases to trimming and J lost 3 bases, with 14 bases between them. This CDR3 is CASSPRQLFYNEQFF. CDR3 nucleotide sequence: TGTGCCAGCAGCCCACGACAGCTCTTCTACAATGAGCAGTTCTTC.

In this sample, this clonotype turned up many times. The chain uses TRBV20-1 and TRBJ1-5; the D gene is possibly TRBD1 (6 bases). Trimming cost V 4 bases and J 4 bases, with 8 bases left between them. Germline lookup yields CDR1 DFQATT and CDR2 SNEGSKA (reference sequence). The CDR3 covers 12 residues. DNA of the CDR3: TGCAGTGCTAAAGGGGGAAATCAGCCCCAGCATTTT. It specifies CSAKGGNQPQHF.

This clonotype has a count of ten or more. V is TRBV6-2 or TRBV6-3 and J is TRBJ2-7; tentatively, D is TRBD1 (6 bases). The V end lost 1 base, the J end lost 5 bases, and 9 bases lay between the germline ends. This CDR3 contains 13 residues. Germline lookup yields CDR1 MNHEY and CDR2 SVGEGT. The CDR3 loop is CASSYLGQDEQYF. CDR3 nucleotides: TGTGCCAGCAGTTACTTGGGACAAGACGAGCAGTACTTC.

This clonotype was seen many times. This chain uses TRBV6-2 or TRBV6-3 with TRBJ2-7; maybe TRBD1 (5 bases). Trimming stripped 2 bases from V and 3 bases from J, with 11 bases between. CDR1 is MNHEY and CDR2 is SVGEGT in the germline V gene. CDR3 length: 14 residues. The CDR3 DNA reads TGTGCCAGCAGTTACGACCAGGGTGACTACGAGCAGTACTTC. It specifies CASSYDQGDYEQYF.

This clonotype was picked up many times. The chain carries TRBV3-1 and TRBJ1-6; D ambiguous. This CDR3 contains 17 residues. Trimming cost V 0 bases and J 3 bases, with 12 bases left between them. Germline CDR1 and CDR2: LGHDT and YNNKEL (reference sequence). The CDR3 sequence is CASSQEVASDYNSPLHF. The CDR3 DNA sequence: TGTGCCAGCAGCCAAGAAGTGGCTAGTGACTATAATTCACCCCTCCACTTT.

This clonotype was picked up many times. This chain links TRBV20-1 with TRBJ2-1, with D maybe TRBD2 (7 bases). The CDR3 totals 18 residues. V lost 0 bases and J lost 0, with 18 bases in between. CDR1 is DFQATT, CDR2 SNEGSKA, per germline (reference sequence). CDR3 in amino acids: CSARDWRGGTSSYNEQFF. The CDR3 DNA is TGCAGTGCTAGAGATTGGAGGGGGGGTACGAGCTCCTACAATGAGCAGTTCTTC.

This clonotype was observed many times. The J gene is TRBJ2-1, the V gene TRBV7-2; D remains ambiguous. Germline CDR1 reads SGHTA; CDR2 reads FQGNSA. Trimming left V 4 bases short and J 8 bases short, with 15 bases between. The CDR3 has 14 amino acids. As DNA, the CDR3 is TGTGCCAGCAGCTATCGGGCCACGAGCCATGAGCAGTTCTTC. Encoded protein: CASSYRATSHEQFF. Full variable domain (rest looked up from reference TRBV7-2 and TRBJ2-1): GAGVSQSPSNKVTEKGKDVELRCDPISGHTALYWYRQSLGQGLEFLIYFQGNSAPDKSGLPSDRFSAERTGGSVSTLTIQRTQQEDSAVYLCASSYRATSHEQFFGPGTRLTVL.

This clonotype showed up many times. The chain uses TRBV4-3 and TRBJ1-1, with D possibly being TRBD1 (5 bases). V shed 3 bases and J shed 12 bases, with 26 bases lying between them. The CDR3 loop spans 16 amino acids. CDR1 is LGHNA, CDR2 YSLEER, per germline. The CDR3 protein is CASSQLTLRDSSKTFF. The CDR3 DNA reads TGCGCCAGCAGCCAGCTTACACTGCGGGACTCAAGCAAAACTTTCTTT.

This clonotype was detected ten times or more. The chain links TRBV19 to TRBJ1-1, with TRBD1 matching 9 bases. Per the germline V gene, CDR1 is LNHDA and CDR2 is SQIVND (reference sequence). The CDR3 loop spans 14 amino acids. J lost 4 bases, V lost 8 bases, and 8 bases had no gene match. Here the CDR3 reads CASGGDRVSTEAFF. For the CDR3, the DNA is TGTGCCAGTGGGGGGGACAGGGTCAGCACTGAAGCTTTCTTT.

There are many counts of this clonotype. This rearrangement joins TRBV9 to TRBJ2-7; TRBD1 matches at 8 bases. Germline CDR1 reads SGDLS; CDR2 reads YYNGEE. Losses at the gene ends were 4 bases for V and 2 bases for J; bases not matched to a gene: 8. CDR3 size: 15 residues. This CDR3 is CASSTGTGGPYEQYF. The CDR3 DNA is TGTGCCAGCAGCACCGGGACAGGAGGGCCCTACGAGCAGTACTTC.

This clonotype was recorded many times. The CDR3 nucleotides are TGTGCCAGCAGTGAGTCGGCCTACGAGCAGTACTTC. It codes for CASSESAYEQYF. This chain joins TRBV12-3 or TRBV12-4 and TRBJ2-7; D not certain. This CDR3 comprises 12 residues. V was shortened by 5 bases and J by 2 bases, with 7 bases between the two germline ends.

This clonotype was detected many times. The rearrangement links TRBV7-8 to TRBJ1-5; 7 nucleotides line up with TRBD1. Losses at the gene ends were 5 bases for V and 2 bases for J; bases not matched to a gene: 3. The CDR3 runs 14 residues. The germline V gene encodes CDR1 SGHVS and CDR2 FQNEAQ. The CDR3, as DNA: TGTGCCAGCAGCGCTGGGACAGGCAATCAGCCCCAGCATTTT. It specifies CASSAGTGNQPQHF.